The entry below gives a single T cell receptor (beta chain) sequence along with its context. Antigen unknown. Together with a sample-barcoded 5' primer, a J-beta primer mix was included in a second PCR lasting 7 to 11 cycles. MiXCR was run by TCRdb on the 5' RACE reads, yielding one entry per CDR3 protein. The sample lists 850,000 to 1,000,000 distinct CDR3 sequences, roughly 43% occurring once. The data derive from a study of blood T cells in healthy people across ages. Study-level points and caveats: Long-lived and aged donors differed, with more naive CD4+ cells and higher diversity in the long-lived. A strong correlation was found between TCR beta diversity and the percentage of naive T cells.

The CDR3 length is 17 residues. Germline V gene data show CDR1 as SGHTA and CDR2 as FQGNSA. V was clipped by 5 bases and J by 1 base; unmatched bases: 8. J is TRBJ2-7 and V is TRBV7-2; TRBD2 aligns across 13 bases. Sequencing was carried out using blood. This clonotype originated in a young man in good health. The CDR3 is CASSLTSGGAYSYEQYF. CDR3 nucleotides: TGTGCCAGCAGCCTTACTAGCGGGGGGGCCTATTCCTACGAGCAGTACTTC.